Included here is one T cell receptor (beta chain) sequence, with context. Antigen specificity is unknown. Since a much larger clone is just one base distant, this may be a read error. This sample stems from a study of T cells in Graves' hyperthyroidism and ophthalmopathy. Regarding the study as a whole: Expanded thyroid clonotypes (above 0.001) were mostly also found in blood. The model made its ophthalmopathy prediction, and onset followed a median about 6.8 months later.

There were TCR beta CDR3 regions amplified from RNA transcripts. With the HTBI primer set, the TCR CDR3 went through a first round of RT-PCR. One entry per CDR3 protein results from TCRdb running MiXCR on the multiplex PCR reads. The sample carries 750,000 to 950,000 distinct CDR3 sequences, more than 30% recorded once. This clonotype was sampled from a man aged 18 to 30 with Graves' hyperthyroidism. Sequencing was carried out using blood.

The chain's CDR3 is CSASVEGTTDEKLFF. Written as DNA, the CDR3 is TGCAGTGCTAGTGTGGAGGGCACGACGGACGAAAAACTGTTTTTT. The chain couples TRBV20-1 to TRBJ1-4; no definite D call. V lost 3 bases and J lost 8, with 19 bases in between. The CDR3 spans 15 residues. Germline V gene lookup returns CDR1 DFQATT and CDR2 SNEGSKA (reference sequence).